The clone carrying this T cell receptor beta chain was counted between two and nine times. Every donor was a healthy Caucasian. This entry belongs to a study of identical twins. The ends lost 5 bases at V and 0 bases at J; junction bases unmatched: 4. CDR1 and CDR2 (germline): KGHSH, LQKENI. This CDR3 has 15 residues. Template switching, a step in the protocol, added a universal primer site, and cDNA carried unique molecular identifiers. TCRdb re-analysed the 5' RACE reads in MiXCR, keeping a single row per CDR3 protein. The table lists roughly 690,000 distinct CDR3 sequences, around 20% of them singletons. These records were also assigned to another study, of T cells expressing NK-cell markers. This second report adds: Underlying the TCR beta repertoires were sorted CD3+CD56+NKG2C+, CD3+CD56+NKG2C- and CD3+CD56-NKG2C+ T cells. The CD3+CD56-NKG2C+ fraction of a handful of donors was likewise dominated by these clonotypes.

The gene calls are TRBV18 and TRBJ2-7; 10 bases are shared with TRBD2. The source material was PBMCs. The receptor comes from a woman younger than 30 in good health. The CDR3 loop reads CASSGAGGPSYEQYF. In DNA form, the CDR3 reads TGTGCCAGCTCAGGAGCGGGAGGGCCCTCCTACGAGCAGTACTTC.